This T cell receptor beta chain is drawn from a study of regulatory T cells in long-lasting Graves disease. The CDR3 is 14 amino acids. CDR1 is SNHLY and CDR2 is FYNNEI in the germline V gene. The germline V and J ends were trimmed by 7 bases and 2 bases, with 9 bases remaining between them. Libraries of TCR beta came from iRepertoire HTBI primers plus Arm-PCR of CDR3 regions. TCRdb itself ran the multiplex PCR reads through MiXCR, one entry per CDR3 protein. The repertoire holds about 290,000 distinct CDR3 sequences, with 22% as singletons. Time point denoted: persistent/refractory GD, antithyroid drugs over 5 years with positive TRAb. PBMCs provided the RNA from which the TCR library was made. This clonotype occurred many times.

Sequencing was performed on peripheral blood mononuclear cells (PBMCs), taken when the disease was refractory, from a patient treated with antithyroid drugs. The chain is built from TRBV2 and TRBJ2-6, with D uncertain. This TCR was recovered from a female donor with Graves disease. The CDR3 reads CASIAGAGANVLTF. CDR3 bases: TGTGCCAGCATAGCAGGAGCTGGGGCCAACGTCCTGACTTTC.